One sample yielded the 2 T cell receptor beta chains listed below, sequenced in a study of blood T cells in healthy people across ages. A second PCR, run for roughly 7 to 11 cycles, used a sample-barcoded 5' primer plus a J-beta primer mix. TCRdb itself ran the 5' RACE reads through MiXCR, one entry per CDR3 protein. The table shows approximately 1.5 million distinct CDR3 sequences, with roughly two fifths occurring only once. Sample: blood. The receptor set was obtained from a young woman in good health.

This chain connects TRBV9 to TRBJ2-4, with a possible D match to TRBD1 (6 bases). TRBJ2-7 matches the DNA end more closely, so the J call is doubtful. The CDR3 sequence is 14 residues long. Germline CDR1 reads SGDLS; CDR2 reads YYNGEE. The CDR3 loop reads CASSVRDNTYEQYF. The CDR3, as DNA: TGTGCCAGCAGCGTACGGGACAATACCTACGAGCAGTACTTC.

The chain carries TRBV19 and TRBJ1-2, with D perhaps matching TRBD1 (6 bases). The germline gives CDR1 LNHDA, CDR2 SQIVND (reference sequence). Trimming removed 1 base at V and 4 bases at J, with 13 bases between. CDR3 length equals 15 residues. The CDR3 loop is CASSIARTDLYGYTF. Written as DNA, the CDR3 is TGTGCCAGTAGTATAGCTCGGACAGACCTCTATGGCTACACCTTC.